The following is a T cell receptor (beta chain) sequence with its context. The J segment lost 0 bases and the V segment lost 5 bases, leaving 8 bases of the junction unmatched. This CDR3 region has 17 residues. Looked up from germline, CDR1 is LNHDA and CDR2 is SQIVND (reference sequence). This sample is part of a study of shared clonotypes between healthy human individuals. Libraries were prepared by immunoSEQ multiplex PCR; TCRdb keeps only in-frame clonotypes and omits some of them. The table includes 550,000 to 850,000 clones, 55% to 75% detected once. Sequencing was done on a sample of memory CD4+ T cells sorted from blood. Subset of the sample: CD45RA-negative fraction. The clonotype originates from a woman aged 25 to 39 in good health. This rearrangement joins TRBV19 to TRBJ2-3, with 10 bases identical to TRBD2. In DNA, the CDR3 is TGTGCCAGTAGTCGCCAGACTAGCGGGCTTAGCACAGATACGCAGTATTTT. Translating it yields CASSRQTSGLSTDTQYF.